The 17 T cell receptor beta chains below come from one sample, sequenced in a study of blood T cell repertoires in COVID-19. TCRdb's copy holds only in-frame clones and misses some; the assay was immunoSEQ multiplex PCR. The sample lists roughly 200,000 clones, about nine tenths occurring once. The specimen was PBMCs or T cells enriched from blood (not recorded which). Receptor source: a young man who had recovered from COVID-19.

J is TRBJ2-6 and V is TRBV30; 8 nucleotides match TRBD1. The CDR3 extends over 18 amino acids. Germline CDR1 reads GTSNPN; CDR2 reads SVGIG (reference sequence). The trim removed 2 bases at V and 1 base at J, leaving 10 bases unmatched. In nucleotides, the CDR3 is TGTGCCTGGAGTAAGTGGGAGACAGGGGTATCTGGGGCCAACGTCCTGACTTTC. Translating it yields CAWSKWETGVSGANVLTF.

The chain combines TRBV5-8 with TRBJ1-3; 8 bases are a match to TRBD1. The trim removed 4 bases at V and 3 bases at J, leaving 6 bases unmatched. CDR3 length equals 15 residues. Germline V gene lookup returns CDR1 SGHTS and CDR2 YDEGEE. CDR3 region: CASSRTDRGGNTIYF. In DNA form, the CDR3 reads TGTGCCAGCAGCCGAACCGACAGGGGTGGAAACACCATATATTTT.

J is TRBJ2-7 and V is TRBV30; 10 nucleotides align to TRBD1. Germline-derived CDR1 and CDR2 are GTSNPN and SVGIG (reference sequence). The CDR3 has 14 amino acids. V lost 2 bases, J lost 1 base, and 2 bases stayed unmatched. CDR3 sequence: CAWSTGQGSYEQYF. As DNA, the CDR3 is TGTGCCTGGAGTACGGGACAGGGGTCCTACGAGCAGTACTTC.

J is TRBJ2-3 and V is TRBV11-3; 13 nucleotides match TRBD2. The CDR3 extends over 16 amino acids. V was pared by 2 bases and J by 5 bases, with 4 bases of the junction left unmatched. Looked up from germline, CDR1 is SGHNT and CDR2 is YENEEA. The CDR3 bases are TGTGCCAGCAGCTTATCGAGGACTAGCGGGGGAGATACGCAGTATTTT. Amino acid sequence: CASSLSRTSGGDTQYF.

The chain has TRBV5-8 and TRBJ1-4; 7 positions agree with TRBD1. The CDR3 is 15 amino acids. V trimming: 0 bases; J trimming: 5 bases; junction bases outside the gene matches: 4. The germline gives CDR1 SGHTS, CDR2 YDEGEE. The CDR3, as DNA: TGTGCCAGCAGCTTGGCCGGGACAGAGAATGAAAAACTGTTTTTT. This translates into CASSLAGTENEKLFF.

CDR3 loop: CAWSGASGGRETQYF. The CDR3 DNA follows: TGTGCCTGGAGTGGGGCTAGCGGGGGCAGGGAGACCCAGTACTTC. The chain employs TRBV30 and TRBJ2-5, with TRBD2 matching 10 bases. J lost 5 bases, V lost 1 base, and 7 bases had no gene match. Germline V lookup: CDR1 GTSNPN, CDR2 SVGIG (reference sequence). The length of the CDR3 is 15 residues.

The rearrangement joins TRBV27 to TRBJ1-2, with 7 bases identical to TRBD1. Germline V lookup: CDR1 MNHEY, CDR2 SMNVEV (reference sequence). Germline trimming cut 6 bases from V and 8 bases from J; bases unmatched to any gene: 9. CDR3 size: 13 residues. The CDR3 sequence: CASSLRQGLGYTF. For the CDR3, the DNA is TGTGCCAGCAGCTTGAGACAGGGTTTGGGCTACACCTTC.

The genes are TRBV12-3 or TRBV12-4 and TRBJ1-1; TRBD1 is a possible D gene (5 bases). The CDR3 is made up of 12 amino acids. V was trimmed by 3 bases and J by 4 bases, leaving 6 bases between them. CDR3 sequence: CASSFQGTEAFF. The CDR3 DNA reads TGTGCCAGCAGTTTCCAGGGCACTGAAGCTTTCTTT.

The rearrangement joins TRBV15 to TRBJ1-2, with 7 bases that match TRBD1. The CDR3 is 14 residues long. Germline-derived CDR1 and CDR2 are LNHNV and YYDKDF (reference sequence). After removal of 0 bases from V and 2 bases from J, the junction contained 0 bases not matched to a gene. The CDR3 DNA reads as TGTGCCACCAGCAGAGACAGGGGGAACTATGGCTACACCTTC. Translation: CATSRDRGNYGYTF.

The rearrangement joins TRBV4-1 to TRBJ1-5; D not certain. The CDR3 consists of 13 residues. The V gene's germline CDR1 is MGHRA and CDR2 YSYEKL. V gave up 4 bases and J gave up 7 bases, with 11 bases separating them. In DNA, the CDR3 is TGCGCCAGCAGCCCTCCCGCTAGGCAGCCCCAGCATTTT. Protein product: CASSPPARQPQHF.

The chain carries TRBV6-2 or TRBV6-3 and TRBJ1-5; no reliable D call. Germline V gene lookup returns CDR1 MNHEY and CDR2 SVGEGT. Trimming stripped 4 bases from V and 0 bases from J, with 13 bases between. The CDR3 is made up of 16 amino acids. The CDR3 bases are TGTGCCAGCAGTTTACGGGTTCAAGGTAGCAATCAGCCCCAGCATTTT. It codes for CASSLRVQGSNQPQHF.

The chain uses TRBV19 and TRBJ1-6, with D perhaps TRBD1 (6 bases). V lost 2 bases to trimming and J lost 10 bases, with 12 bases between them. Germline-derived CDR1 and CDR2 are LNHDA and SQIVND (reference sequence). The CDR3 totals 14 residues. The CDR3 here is CASSILAGDSPLHF. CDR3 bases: TGTGCCAGTAGTATACTGGCAGGGGACTCACCCCTCCACTTT.

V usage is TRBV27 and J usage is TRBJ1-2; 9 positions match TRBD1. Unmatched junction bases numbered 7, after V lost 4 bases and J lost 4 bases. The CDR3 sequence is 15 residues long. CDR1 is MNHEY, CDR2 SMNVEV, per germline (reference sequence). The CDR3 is CASSSTDRGLYGYTF. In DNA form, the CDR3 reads TGTGCCAGCAGTTCTACGGACAGGGGCCTCTATGGCTACACCTTC.

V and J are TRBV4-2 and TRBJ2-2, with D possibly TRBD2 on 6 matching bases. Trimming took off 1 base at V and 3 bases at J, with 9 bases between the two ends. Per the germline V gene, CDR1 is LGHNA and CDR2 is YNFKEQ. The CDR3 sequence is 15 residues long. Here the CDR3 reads CASSQVGGYTGELFF. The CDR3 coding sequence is TGTGCCAGCAGCCAAGTAGGAGGGTACACCGGGGAGCTGTTTTTT.

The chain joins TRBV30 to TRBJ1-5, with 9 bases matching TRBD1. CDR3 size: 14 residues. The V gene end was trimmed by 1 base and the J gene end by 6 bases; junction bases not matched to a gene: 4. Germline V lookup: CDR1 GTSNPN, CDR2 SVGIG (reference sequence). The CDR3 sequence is CAWSGGTGFQPQHF. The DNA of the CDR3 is TGTGCCTGGAGTGGAGGGACAGGGTTTCAGCCCCAGCATTTT.

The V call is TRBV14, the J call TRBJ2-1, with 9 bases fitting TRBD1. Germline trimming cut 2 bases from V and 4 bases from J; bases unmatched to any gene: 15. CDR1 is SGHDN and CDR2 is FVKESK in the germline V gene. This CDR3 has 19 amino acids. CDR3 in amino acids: CASSQPGQGFFGSYNEQFF. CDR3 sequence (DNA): TGTGCCAGCAGCCAACCGGGACAGGGTTTCTTTGGATCTTACAATGAGCAGTTCTTC.

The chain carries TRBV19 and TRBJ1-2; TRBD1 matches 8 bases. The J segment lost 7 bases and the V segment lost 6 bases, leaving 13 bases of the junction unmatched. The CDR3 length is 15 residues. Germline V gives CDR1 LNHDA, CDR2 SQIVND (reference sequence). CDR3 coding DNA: TGTGCCAGTAGCCCAGTGTTGGACAGGGTCTCTGGCTACACCTTC. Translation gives CASSPVLDRVSGYTF.